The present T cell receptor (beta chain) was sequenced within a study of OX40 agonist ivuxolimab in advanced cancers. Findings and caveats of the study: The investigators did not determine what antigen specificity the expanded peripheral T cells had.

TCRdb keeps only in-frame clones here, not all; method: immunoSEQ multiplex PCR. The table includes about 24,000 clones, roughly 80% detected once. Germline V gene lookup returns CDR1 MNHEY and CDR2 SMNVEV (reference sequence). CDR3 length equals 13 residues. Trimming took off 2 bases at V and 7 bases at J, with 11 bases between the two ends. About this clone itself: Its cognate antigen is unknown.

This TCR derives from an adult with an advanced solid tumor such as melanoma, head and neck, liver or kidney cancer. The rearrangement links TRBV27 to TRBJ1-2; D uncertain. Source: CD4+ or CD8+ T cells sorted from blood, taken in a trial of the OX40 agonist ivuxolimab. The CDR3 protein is CASSLRGLGGYTF. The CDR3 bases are TGTGCCAGCAGTTTACGGGGTTTGGGTGGCTACACCTTC.